Presented here are 21 T cell receptor beta chains from one specimen sequenced in a study of T cells after yellow fever vaccination. A single record per CDR3 protein comes from TCRdb applying MiXCR to the 5' RACE reads. The sample carries some 420,000 distinct CDR3 sequences, roughly 20% recorded once. Sequencing was performed on PBMCs, taken before the yellow fever booster vaccination. The receptors stem from a man younger than 30 who received the YFV17D yellow fever vaccine.

This clonotype was observed a few times. The genes are TRBV7-2 and TRBJ2-5, with no clear D. This CDR3 is 13 amino acids long. Trimming removed 4 bases at V and 4 bases at J, with 10 bases between. CDR1 and CDR2 (germline): SGHTA, FQGNSA. CDR3 amino acids: CASSSPSSETQYF. CDR3 nucleotides: TGTGCCAGCAGCTCCCCTAGTTCAGAGACCCAGTACTTC.

This clonotype was observed a handful of times. The gene calls are TRBV15 and TRBJ2-3, with TRBD1 identical over 8 bases. J lost 5 bases, V lost 1 base, and 8 bases had no gene match. The CDR3 length is 16 residues. Germline lookup yields CDR1 LNHNV and CDR2 YYDKDF (reference sequence). The CDR3 reads CATSRARDRPGDTQYF. CDR3 nucleotides: TGTGCCACCAGCAGAGCCCGGGACAGGCCGGGAGATACGCAGTATTTT.

This clonotype was detected only a few times. This sequence joins TRBV20-1 and TRBJ1-2, with a weak D call TRBD1 (6 bases). The V end lost 6 bases, the J end lost 7 bases, and 15 bases lay between the germline ends. The germline gives CDR1 DFQATT, CDR2 SNEGSKA (reference sequence). This CDR3 has 12 amino acids. The CDR3 region is CSAPDRGLGYTF. The DNA for the CDR3 is TGCAGTGCCCCGGACAGAGGTCTTGGCTACACCTTC.

This clonotype was picked up many times. The chain employs TRBV20-1 and TRBJ1-5; 8 positions agree with TRBD1. The ends lost 6 bases at V and 2 bases at J; junction bases unmatched: 0. CDR3 size: 12 residues. Germline assignment: CDR1 DFQATT and CDR2 SNEGSKA (reference sequence). The CDR3 nucleotides read TGCAGTGCACAGGGGGGCAATCAGCCCCAGCATTTT. This codes for CSAQGGNQPQHF.

The V gene is TRBV7-2, the J gene TRBJ1-2; 7 nucleotides align to TRBD1. Per germline, CDR1 SGHTA and CDR2 FQGNSA. The CDR3 runs 14 residues. J was trimmed by 8 bases and V by 5 bases; bases with no gene match: 11. The CDR3 nucleotides read TGTGCCAGCAGCCCCGGCAGGGGGGATTTGGGCTACACCTTC. Translated, it gives CASSPGRGDLGYTF.

The CDR3 DNA reads TGCGCCAGCAGCTCGCGGCGGGGGGACCAGAAAGAGACCCAGTACTTC. Translated, it gives CASSSRRGDQKETQYF. This chain links TRBV5-1 with TRBJ2-5; 8 bases match TRBD2. CDR3 length: 16 amino acids. V dropped 3 bases and J dropped 3; count of bases not matched to a gene: 10. Looked up from germline, CDR1 is SGHRS and CDR2 is YFSETQ. Based on the CDR3 plus reference TRBV5-1 and TRBJ2-5, the full variable domain is KAGVTQTPRYLIKTRGQQVTLSCSPISGHRSVSWYQQTPGQGLQFLFEYFSETQRNKGNFPGRFSGRQFSNSRSEMNVSTLELGDSALYLCASSSRRGDQKETQYFGPGTRLLVL.

This clonotype showed up many times. The CDR3 is CASSVDPAGTDTQYF. DNA for the CDR3: TGCGCCAGCAGCGTAGACCCAGCCGGCACAGATACGCAGTATTTT. V and J are TRBV5-1 and TRBJ2-3; D remains unclear. V gave up 4 bases and J gave up 1 base, with 13 bases separating them. The length of the CDR3 is 15 residues. Germline CDR1 is SGHRS and CDR2 is YFSETQ.

This chain joins TRBV7-6 and TRBJ2-5; tentative D call: TRBD2 (6 bases). With 4 bases removed from V and 3 bases from J, the gap between germline ends came to 21 bases. Germline CDR1 and CDR2: SGHVS and FNYEAQ. This CDR3 has 17 residues. DNA of the CDR3: TGTGCCAGCAGCTCCCCCCTAGGCGCGCGGGGCAAAGAGACCCAGTACTTC. As protein: CASSSPLGARGKETQYF.

J is TRBJ1-2 and V is TRBV4-3; tentatively, D is TRBD1 (6 bases). V was shortened by 0 bases and J by 6 bases, with 11 bases between the two germline ends. Germline CDR1 reads LGHNA; CDR2 reads YSLEER. CDR3 size: 14 residues. CDR3 bases: TGCGCCAGCAGCCAAGACAGGGGTCGCGATGGCTACACCTTC. Translation: CASSQDRGRDGYTF.

V and J are TRBV18 and TRBJ1-2, with 8 bases matching TRBD1. CDR3 size: 16 residues. The V segment lost 1 base and the J segment 7 bases; nucleotides outside the gene matches: 11. Germline V gene lookup returns CDR1 KGHSH and CDR2 LQKENI. CDR3 DNA: TGTGCCAGCTCACCACGGGACAGGAACAATGTCCTTGGCTACACCTTC. Amino acids: CASSPRDRNNVLGYTF.

V usage is TRBV7-2 and J usage is TRBJ1-2; the D gene is possibly TRBD1 (5 bases). The CDR3 consists of 13 residues. With 5 bases removed from V and 4 bases from J, the gap between germline ends came to 11 bases. CDR1 SGHTA and CDR2 FQGNSA come from the germline V gene. CDR3 in amino acids: CASSGGHPYGYTF. The CDR3 nucleotides read TGTGCCAGCAGCGGCGGACACCCCTATGGCTACACCTTC.

This chain uses TRBV4-3 with TRBJ2-7, with TRBD1 identical over 10 bases. After removal of 3 bases from V and 5 bases from J, the junction contained 7 bases not matched to a gene. CDR3 size: 15 residues. Germline loops: CDR1 LGHNA, CDR2 YSLEER. The CDR3 sequence is CASSQTRDRGHEQYF. In nucleotides, the CDR3 is TGCGCCAGCAGCCAGACCCGGGACAGGGGCCACGAGCAGTACTTC.

The chain links TRBV6-6 to TRBJ1-5; TRBD1 is a possible D gene (6 bases). The CDR3 extends over 17 amino acids. V was cut by 2 bases and J by 3 bases, with 17 bases left in between. Germline CDR1 and CDR2: MNHNY and SVGAGI (reference sequence). The CDR3 protein is CASSYHTNRQVNQPQHF. Here the CDR3 DNA reads TGTGCCAGCAGTTACCACACCAATAGACAGGTCAATCAGCCCCAGCATTTT.

This clonotype was seen a few times. The CDR3 spells CAWSVLRDEQFF. CDR3 DNA sequence: TGTGCCTGGAGTGTACTTAGGGATGAGCAGTTCTTC. The chain has TRBV30 and TRBJ2-1, with D unresolved. This CDR3 has 12 residues. V lost 0 bases and J 8 bases, leaving 8 bases between the germline ends. The germline V gene has CDR1 GTSNPN and CDR2 SVGIG (reference sequence). The full variable domain, completed using reference TRBV30 and TRBJ2-1, is SQTIHQWPATLVQPVGSPLSLECTVEGTSNPNLYWYRQAAGRGLQLLFYSVGIGQISSEVPQNLSASRPQDRQFILSSKKLLLSDSGFYLCAWSVLRDEQFFGPGTRLTVL.

The CDR3: CASGQGIQETQYF. The CDR3 DNA reads TGCGCCAGCGGACAGGGGATACAAGAGACCCAGTACTTC. The V and J genes are TRBV5-1 and TRBJ2-5; 9 nucleotides match TRBD1. The CDR3 contains 13 residues. Trimming removed 7 bases from V and 2 bases from J; junction bases left unmatched: 3. CDR1 SGHRS and CDR2 YFSETQ come from the germline V gene.

CDR3 DNA: TGTGCCAGCAGCTTCGGTCCCAGGGGCGGCTACGAGCAGTACGTC. Translating it yields CASSFGPRGGYEQYV. The gene calls are TRBV11-2 and TRBJ2-7; TRBD1 is a possible D gene (6 bases). Trimming removed 3 bases from V and 3 bases from J, with 15 bases in between. This CDR3 is 15 amino acids long. Per germline, CDR1 SGHAT and CDR2 FQNNGV.

This clonotype has only a few counts. The chain couples TRBV6-5 to TRBJ1-3; 7 bases agree with TRBD1. This CDR3 comprises 17 residues. Germline-derived CDR1 and CDR2 are MNHEY and SVGAGI. The V segment lost 6 bases and the J segment 0 bases; nucleotides outside the gene matches: 11. This chain's CDR3 is CASRKRTGSVSGNTIYF. The DNA of the CDR3 is TGTGCCAGCAGAAAAAGGACAGGCTCCGTCTCTGGAAACACCATATATTTT.

The chain has TRBV20-1 and TRBJ2-6; 8 bases line up with TRBD1. CDR3 length: 14 amino acids. From germline, CDR1 is DFQATT and CDR2 SNEGSKA (reference sequence). CDR3 sequence reads: CSGQGNSGANVLTF. The DNA of the CDR3 is TGCAGCGGACAGGGAAACTCTGGGGCCAACGTCCTGACTTTC.

This clonotype has only a few counts. V usage is TRBV7-2 and J usage is TRBJ1-5; D gene unclear. From germline, CDR1 is SGHTA and CDR2 FQGNSA. The CDR3 is 14 residues long. The V gene lost 2 bases and the J gene lost 9 bases, with 14 bases spanning the gap. CDR3 in amino acids: CASSLNPTYGPQHF. CDR3 bases: TGTGCCAGCAGCTTAAATCCGACGTATGGGCCCCAGCATTTT. Using reference TRBV7-2 and TRBJ1-5 for the parts outside the CDR3, the full variable domain is GAGVSQSPSNKVTEKGKDVELRCDPISGHTALYWYRQSLGQGLEFLIYFQGNSAPDKSGLPSDRFSAERTGGSVSTLTIQRTQQEDSAVYLCASSLNPTYGPQHFGDGTRLSIL.

This clonotype was seen repeatedly, ten times or more. The genes are TRBV6-5 and TRBJ2-3; D unresolved. The CDR3 sequence is 14 residues long. Germline CDR1 reads MNHEY; CDR2 reads SVGAGI. Trimming left V 1 base short and J 8 bases short, with 13 bases between. CDR3 in amino acids: CASSYLSGRSTQYF. CDR3 sequence (DNA): TGTGCCAGCAGTTACTTGTCGGGTCGGAGTACGCAGTATTTT.

The rearrangement links TRBV11-2 to TRBJ2-3; no clear D. The CDR3 runs 18 residues. Germline-derived CDR1 and CDR2 are SGHAT and FQNNGV. Trimming cost V 1 base and J 2 bases, with 19 bases left between them. CDR3 loop: CASSLVGQILTHTDTQYF. DNA for the CDR3: TGTGCCAGCAGCTTAGTCGGTCAGATCTTAACACACACAGATACGCAGTATTTT.